The rows below give T cell receptor beta chains drawn from one sample of a study of cytomegalovirus exposure and HLA in healthy donors. Assay used: immunoSEQ multiplex PCR; TCRdb lists only in-frame clones, some missing. Of roughly 120,000 clones in the sample, about 16% were seen once. Material for sequencing was PBMCs. The receptor source for this set is a woman younger than 35 in good health and CMV-seronegative. Each CDR3 is given with its conserved first and last residue. D genes are given only for firm matches. Only some rows state a clone size, as once, few, many or a class for expanded clones.

clone_size d_call j_call v_call cdr3_aa cdr3_nt
NA NA TRBJ1-3 TRBV4-3 CASSQEKGGAGPSGNTIYF TGCGCCAGCAGCCAAGAAAAAGGGGGGGCGGGACCCTCTGGAAACACCATATATTTT
NA TRBD1 TRBJ2-2 TRBV5-1 CASNTGQGGSRGTGELFF TGCGCCAGCAATACCGGACAGGGTGGATCCCGGGGCACCGGGGAGCTGTTTTTT
few NA TRBJ2-7 TRBV30 CAWSPPRRRSYEQYF TGTGCCTGGAGTCCCCCCCGCAGGCGTTCCTACGAGCAGTACTTC
few NA TRBJ2-2 TRBV5-6 CASSLEMGADTGELFF TGTGCCAGCAGCTTGGAAATGGGAGCGGACACCGGGGAGCTGTTTTTT
NA NA TRBJ2-3 TRBV7-2 CASSLAGATDTQYF TGTGCCAGCAGCTTAGCGGGGGCCACAGATACGCAGTATTTT
NA NA TRBJ1-1 TRBV7-9 CASSNQGLTEAFF TGTGCCAGCAGCAATCAGGGATTGACTGAAGCTTTCTTT
NA TRBD2 TRBJ2-1 TRBV7-9 CASSLMASGVGRHEQFF TGTGCCAGCAGCTTAATGGCTAGCGGGGTTGGGAGGCATGAGCAGTTCTTC
NA TRBD1 TRBJ2-2 TRBV5-1 CASSSRQGAGTGELFF TGCGCCAGCAGCTCTAGACAGGGGGCGGGCACCGGGGAGCTGTTTTTT
NA NA TRBJ1-1 TRBV30 CAWSVRSALEAFF TGTGCCTGGAGTGTGCGGTCTGCCCTTGAAGCTTTCTTT
NA NA TRBJ2-7 TRBV9 CASSVGGGGSAEQYF TGTGCCAGCAGCGTAGGAGGGGGGGGCTCGGCCGAGCAGTACTTC
few NA TRBJ2-7 TRBV2 CASGLAGYEQYF TGTGCCAGCGGGCTAGCCGGCTACGAGCAGTACTTC
few TRBD2 TRBJ2-7 TRBV2 CASSDVSGVYEQYF TGTGCCAGCAGTGATGTTAGCGGGGTCTACGAGCAGTACTTC
NA NA TRBJ1-6 TRBV28 CASSFSQGLGNSPLHF TGTGCCAGCAGTTTTTCCCAGGGTCTAGGGAATTCACCCCTCCACTTT
few TRBD1 TRBJ1-6 TRBV4-1 CASRDRGRAYNSPLHF TGCGCCAGCAGGGACAGGGGAAGGGCCTATAATTCACCCCTCCACTTT
NA TRBD1 TRBJ2-7 TRBV2 CASRRDRGGEQYF TGTGCCAGCAGGCGGGACAGGGGTGGGGAGCAGTACTTC
few TRBD2 TRBJ2-2 TRBV7-9 CASSTSGTTGELFF TGTGCCAGCAGTACTAGCGGTACCACCGGGGAGCTGTTTTTT
NA TRBD2 TRBJ2-1 TRBV19 CASITTSGRDYNEQFF TGTGCCAGTATTACGACTAGCGGGAGGGATTACAATGAGCAGTTCTTC
NA TRBD1 TRBJ2-3 TRBV28 CASRGDSRRTDTQYF TGTGCCAGCAGGGGGGACAGTAGGCGCACAGATACGCAGTATTTT
NA TRBD2 TRBJ2-7 TRBV19 CASSIGTSGSYEQYF TGTGCCAGTAGTATCGGGACTAGCGGGAGCTACGAGCAGTACTTC
NA NA TRBJ2-1 TRBV4-2 CASSHRGTLLYNEQFF TGTGCCAGCAGCCACCGTGGGACTCTACTCTACAATGAGCAGTTCTTC
few TRBD2 TRBJ2-3 TRBV4-2 CASSQPAGVLDTQYF TGTGCCAGCAGCCAACCCGCGGGGGTACTGGATACGCAGTATTTT